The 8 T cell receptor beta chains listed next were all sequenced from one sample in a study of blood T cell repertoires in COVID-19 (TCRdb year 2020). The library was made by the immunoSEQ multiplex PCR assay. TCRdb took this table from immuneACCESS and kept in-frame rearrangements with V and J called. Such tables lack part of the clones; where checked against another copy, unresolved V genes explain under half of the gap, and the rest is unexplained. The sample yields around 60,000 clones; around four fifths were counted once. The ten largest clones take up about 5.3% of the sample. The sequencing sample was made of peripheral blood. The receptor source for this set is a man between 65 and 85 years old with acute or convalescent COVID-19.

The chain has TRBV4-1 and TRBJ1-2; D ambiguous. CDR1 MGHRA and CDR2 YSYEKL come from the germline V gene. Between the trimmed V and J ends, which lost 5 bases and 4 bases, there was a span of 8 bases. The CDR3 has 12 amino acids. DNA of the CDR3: TGCGCCAGCAGCGGTTCGGGCTATGGCTACACCTTC. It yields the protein CASSGSGYGYTF.

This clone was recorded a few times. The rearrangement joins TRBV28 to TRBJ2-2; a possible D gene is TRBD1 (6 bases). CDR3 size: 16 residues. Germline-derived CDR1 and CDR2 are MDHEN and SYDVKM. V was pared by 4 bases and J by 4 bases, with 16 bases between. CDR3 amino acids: CASSYRPARGTGELFF. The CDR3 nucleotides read TGTGCCAGCAGTTATCGCCCAGCCAGGGGCACCGGGGAGCTGTTTTTT.

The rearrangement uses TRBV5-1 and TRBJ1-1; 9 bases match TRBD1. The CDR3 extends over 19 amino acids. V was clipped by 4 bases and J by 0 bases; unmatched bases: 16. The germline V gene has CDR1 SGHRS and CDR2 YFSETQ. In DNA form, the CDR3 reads TGCGCCAGCAGCGCCCTGGCCGGGACAGGGTGGTCCCTGAACACTGAAGCTTTCTTT. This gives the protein CASSALAGTGWSLNTEAFF. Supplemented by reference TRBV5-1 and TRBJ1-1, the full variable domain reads KAGVTQTPRYLIKTRGQQVTLSCSPISGHRSVSWYQQTPGQGLQFLFEYFSETQRNKGNFPGRFSGRQFSNSRSEMNVSTLELGDSALYLCASSALAGTGWSLNTEAFFGQGTRLTVV.

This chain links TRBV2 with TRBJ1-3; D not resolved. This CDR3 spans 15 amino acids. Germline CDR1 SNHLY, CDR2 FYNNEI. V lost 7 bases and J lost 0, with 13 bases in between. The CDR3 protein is CASTQYGLSGNTIYF. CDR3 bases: TGTGCCAGCACACAGTACGGTCTCTCTGGAAACACCATATATTTT.

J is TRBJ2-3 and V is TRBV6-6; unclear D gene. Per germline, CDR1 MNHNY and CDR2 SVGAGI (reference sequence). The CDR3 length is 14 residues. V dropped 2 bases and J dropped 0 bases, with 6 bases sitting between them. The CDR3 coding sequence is TGTGCCAGCAGTTACCAGGAAAGCACAGATACGCAGTATTTT. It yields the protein CASSYQESTDTQYF.

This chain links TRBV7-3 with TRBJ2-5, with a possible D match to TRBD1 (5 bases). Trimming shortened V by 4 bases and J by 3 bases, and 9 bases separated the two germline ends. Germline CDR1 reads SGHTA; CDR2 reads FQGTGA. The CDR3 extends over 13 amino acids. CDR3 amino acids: CASSSQGKETQYF. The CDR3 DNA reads TGTGCCAGCAGCTCCCAGGGAAAAGAGACCCAGTACTTC.

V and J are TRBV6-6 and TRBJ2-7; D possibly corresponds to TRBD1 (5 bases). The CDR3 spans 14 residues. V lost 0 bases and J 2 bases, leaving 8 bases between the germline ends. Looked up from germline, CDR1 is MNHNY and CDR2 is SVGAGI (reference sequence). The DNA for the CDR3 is TGTGCCAGCAGTTACTCCCAGGGCACCTACGAGCAGTACTTC. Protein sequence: CASSYSQGTYEQYF.

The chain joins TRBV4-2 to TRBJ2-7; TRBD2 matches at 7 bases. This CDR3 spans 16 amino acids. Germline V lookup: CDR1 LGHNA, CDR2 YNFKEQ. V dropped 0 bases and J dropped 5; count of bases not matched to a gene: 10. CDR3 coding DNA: TGTGCCAGCAGCCAAGAGGGGCGGGGGACCGACCACGAGCAGTACTTC. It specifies CASSQEGRGTDHEQYF.